Listed here are 32 T cell receptor beta chains from one sample, sequenced in a study of post-analysis software for immune sequencing data (dated by TCRdb to between 2015 and 2017). Here is what the overall study found, with its caveats: Patients showed significantly higher frequencies than controls for 4 or 5 TRBV segments, among them TRBV5-6, TRBV5-1 and TRBV20-1.

These receptors lack a known antigen. Library construction relied on PCR. Reads for this sample came from an Illumina HiSeq 2500. Unique molecular identifiers were incorporated into TCR beta cDNA libraries to reduce PCR and sequencing biases. The public sequencing data were trimmed at Q25 with fastp and processed into clonotypes with MiXCR by TCRdb, which kept only in-frame beta chains. All rows with the same CDR3 protein become a single entry with the most common DNA and genes. This sample holds approximately 660,000 distinct CDR3 sequences; 55% to 70% were observed only once. 10% to 12% of the sample comes from the top ten. The sequenced sample was blood. Receptor source: a girl under 10 years old with multiple sclerosis.

The V call is TRBV20-1, the J call TRBJ2-7, with TRBD1 matching 8 bases. CDR3 size: 13 residues. J lost 3 bases, V lost 5 bases, and 6 bases had no gene match. Germline V gene lookup returns CDR1 DFQATT and CDR2 SNEGSKA (reference sequence). The CDR3 loop is CSAPGTGNYEQYF. CDR3 coding DNA: TGCAGTGCTCCCGGGACAGGCAACTACGAGCAGTACTTC.

Comments on this clonotype: At one end the junction does not follow the germline gene, possibly because of a read error. The chain employs TRBV12-3 or TRBV12-4 and TRBJ2-3; D is unclear. CDR3 length: 14 amino acids. CDR3 sequence: CASSHRVTTDTQYF. The CDR3 bases are TGTGCCAGCAGTCACCGGGTCACCACAGATACGCAATATTTT.

This clonotype was detected a few times. V gene TRBV12-3 or TRBV12-4 combines with J gene TRBJ1-4; D unclear. The length of the CDR3 is 14 residues. Deletions cut 1 base from V and 4 bases from J, with 7 bases between. CDR3 amino acids: CASSLGQNNEKLFF. CDR3 DNA: TGTGCCAGCAGTTTAGGGCAAAATAATGAAAAACTGTTTTTT.

The rearrangement joins TRBV19 to TRBJ1-2; TRBD1 agrees at 8 bases. V was clipped by 6 bases and J by 5 bases; unmatched bases: 5. The germline V gene encodes CDR1 LNHDA and CDR2 SQIVND (reference sequence). The CDR3 loop spans 13 amino acids. For the CDR3, the DNA is TGTGCCAGTAGGGACAGGGAGGTTTATGGCTACACCTTC. The encoded protein is CASRDREVYGYTF.

The chain has TRBV2 and TRBJ2-5; the D gene could be TRBD1 or TRBD2 (6 bases each). The CDR3 contains 15 residues. The V end was cut by 1 base, the J end by 5 bases, with 14 bases between. Germline CDR1 and CDR2: SNHLY and FYNNEI. CDR3 protein: CASSEVGGRRETQYF. The CDR3 DNA is TGTGCCAGCAGTGAAGTGGGGGGCCGTAGGGAGACCCAGTACTTC.

The genes are TRBV13 and TRBJ2-7; D may be TRBD1 or TRBD2 (5 bases each). The CDR3 has 16 amino acids. From germline, CDR1 is PRHDT and CDR2 FYEKMQ (reference sequence). V lost 4 bases to trimming and J lost 3 bases, with 19 bases between them. The CDR3 region is CASSCAPGTILYEQYF. The CDR3 nucleotides are TGTGCCAGCAGCTGCGCACCCGGGACCATTCTCTACGAGCAGTACTTC.

This clonotype was seen a handful of times. This chain uses TRBV12-3 or TRBV12-4 with TRBJ2-7; TRBD2 aligns across 7 bases. V lost 3 bases, J lost 6 bases, and 14 bases stayed unmatched. The CDR3 consists of 16 residues. CDR3 in amino acids: CASSLWGEGPIGEQYF. CDR3 nucleotides: TGTGCCAGCAGTTTGTGGGGGGAGGGCCCCATCGGCGAGCAGTACTTC.

The chain links TRBV6-6 to TRBJ2-3, with TRBD1 matching 9 bases. Trimming at V came to 7 bases and at J to 0 bases, leaving 5 bases not matched to a gene. From germline, CDR1 is MNHNY and CDR2 SVGAGI (reference sequence). The CDR3 is 15 amino acids. CDR3 loop: CASMTGGRSTDTQYF. CDR3 DNA: TGTGCCAGCATGACAGGGGGAAGAAGCACAGATACGCAGTATTTT.

The chain employs TRBV7-2 and TRBJ2-5; 11 positions agree with TRBD2. CDR1 and CDR2 (germline): SGHTA, FQGNSA. CDR3 size: 17 residues. J lost 5 bases, V lost 5 bases, and 13 bases had no gene match. For the CDR3, the DNA is TGTGCCAGCAGCGCGTTAGCGGGAGGGCCAAGACAGGAGACCCAGTACTTC. Protein product: CASSALAGGPRQETQYF.

The V and J genes are TRBV4-3 and TRBJ1-6; D not certain. The CDR3 extends over 16 amino acids. The germline V gene has CDR1 LGHNA and CDR2 YSLEER. V lost 0 bases and J lost 7, with 13 bases in between. DNA for the CDR3: TGCGCCAGCAGCCAAGATAGAGCAGAGATAAATTCACCCCTCCACTTT. Amino acid sequence: CASSQDRAEINSPLHF.

This clonotype has only a few counts. The chain couples TRBV20-1 to TRBJ1-4; 8 bases match TRBD1. From germline, CDR1 is DFQATT and CDR2 SNEGSKA (reference sequence). The CDR3 runs 16 residues. V trimming: 1 base; J trimming: 5 bases; junction bases outside the gene matches: 9. In DNA, the CDR3 is TGCAGTGCTAGAGGGGACCCAGGGGGCGTCAATGAAAAACTGTTTTTT. Translation gives CSARGDPGGVNEKLFF.

This clonotype was found a few times. The J gene is TRBJ2-7, the V gene TRBV7-9; TRBD1 matches at 7 bases. Germline V lookup: CDR1 SEHNR, CDR2 FQNEAQ (reference sequence). The trim removed 5 bases at V and 0 bases at J, leaving 10 bases unmatched. The CDR3 loop spans 16 amino acids. CDR3 bases: TGTGCCAGCAGCGACTTGACAGGGCTAAGCTCCTACGAGCAGTACTTC. This sequence encodes CASSDLTGLSSYEQYF.

V gene TRBV5-6 combines with J gene TRBJ1-1; D uncertain. V was pared by 2 bases and J by 0 bases, with 17 bases between. The CDR3 consists of 17 residues. CDR1 and CDR2 (germline): SGHDT, YYEEEE. This CDR3 reads CASSFWSRILMNTEAFF. The CDR3 DNA sequence: TGTGCCAGCAGCTTTTGGTCCCGGATCCTTATGAACACTGAAGCTTTCTTT.

The chain combines TRBV29-1 with TRBJ2-3, with 9 bases matching TRBD2. Trimming at V came to 4 bases and at J to 1 base, leaving 3 bases not matched to a gene. CDR1 is SQVTM and CDR2 is ANQGSEA in the germline V gene. There are 14 residues in the CDR3. The CDR3: CSVVEREGTDTQYF. CDR3 sequence (DNA): TGCAGCGTTGTGGAGCGGGAGGGCACAGATACGCAGTATTTT.

The chain has TRBV11-2 and TRBJ2-7; 8 bases fit TRBD1. The J call may be mistaken, given a closer DNA end match to TRBJ2-5. Germline CDR1 is SGHAT and CDR2 is FQNNGV. CDR3 length: 14 amino acids. Written as DNA, the CDR3 is TGTGCCAGCTGGACCCAGGGGGCAAAAGAGACCCAGTACTTC. Protein product: CASWTQGAKETQYF.

This clonotype turned up a few times. The chain is built from TRBV5-1 and TRBJ2-3; 7 nucleotides match TRBD1. V was pared by 4 bases and J by 2 bases, with 13 bases of the junction left unmatched. This CDR3 comprises 17 residues. From germline, CDR1 is SGHRS and CDR2 YFSETQ. CDR3 sequence (DNA): TGCGCCAGCAGCCTGGACTCCGGGACAGCCAACACAGATACGCAGTATTTT. As protein: CASSLDSGTANTDTQYF.

The rearrangement joins TRBV5-1 to TRBJ2-3, with 10 bases that match TRBD1. The CDR3 contains 17 residues. Germline V gives CDR1 SGHRS, CDR2 YFSETQ. Germline trimming cut 0 bases from V and 1 base from J; bases unmatched to any gene: 5. The CDR3, as DNA: TGCGCCAGCAGCTTGGTCCGGGACAGGGGAGGCACAGATACGCAGTATTTT. It codes for CASSLVRDRGGTDTQYF.

This clonotype was detected only once. J is TRBJ2-1 and V is TRBV7-2; D gene ambiguous. Germline CDR1 reads SGHTA; CDR2 reads FQGNSA. CDR3 length equals 13 residues. Trimming pared 2 bases from V and 6 bases from J, leaving 8 bases between. CDR3 region: CASSLYTGNEQFF. The DNA of the CDR3 is TGTGCCAGCAGCTTATATACGGGCAATGAGCAGTTCTTC. Filled out from reference TRBV7-2 and TRBJ2-1, the complete variable domain reads GAGVSQSPSNKVTEKGKDVELRCDPISGHTALYWYRQSLGQGLEFLIYFQGNSAPDKSGLPSDRFSAERTGGSVSTLTIQRTQQEDSAVYLCASSLYTGNEQFFGPGTRLTVL.

The genes are TRBV24-1 and TRBJ2-1, with D tentatively TRBD1 (5 bases). The germline V gene encodes CDR1 KGHDR and CDR2 SFDVKD. V lost 7 bases and J lost 8, with 11 bases in between. CDR3 size: 12 residues. The chain's CDR3 is CATSPGFHEQFF. For the CDR3, the DNA is TGTGCCACCAGCCCAGGGTTCCATGAGCAGTTCTTC.

V usage is TRBV24-1 and J usage is TRBJ2-3; D is unresolved. The germline CDR1 and CDR2 sequences are KGHDR and SFDVKD. The V end was cut by 4 bases, the J end by 5 bases, with 6 bases between. This CDR3 is built from 12 residues. The CDR3 DNA follows: TGTGCCACCAGTGAGGCTGGAGATACGCAGTATTTT. Its protein is CATSEAGDTQYF.

This clonotype was observed a handful of times. The chain combines TRBV10-3 with TRBJ1-2; 8 bases map to TRBD1. Losses at the gene ends were 6 bases for V and 8 bases for J; bases not matched to a gene: 8. Germline CDR1 reads ENHRY; CDR2 reads SYGVKD. The CDR3 runs 13 residues. CDR3 loop: CAIRLDRDLGYTF. The CDR3 DNA follows: TGTGCCATCAGATTGGACAGGGACCTAGGCTACACCTTC.

The chain recombines TRBV7-8 with TRBJ2-2, with D possibly called TRBD1 or TRBD2 (5 bases each). This CDR3 contains 17 residues. CDR1 and CDR2 from the germline V gene are SGHVS and FQNEAQ. V lost 2 bases to trimming and J lost 3 bases, with 16 bases between them. The CDR3 DNA reads TGTGCCAGCAGCTTAATGGGAGATCAGGGAGACACCGGGGAGCTGTTTTTT. Its protein product is CASSLMGDQGDTGELFF.

The chain combines TRBV6-1 with TRBJ1-1; D is perhaps TRBD1 (5 bases). V was shortened by 7 bases and J by 8 bases, with 17 bases between the two germline ends. Germline CDR1 reads MNHNS; CDR2 reads SASEGT. The CDR3 extends over 13 amino acids. The CDR3 reads CASKNRGEGEAFF. The CDR3 nucleotides read TGTGCCAGCAAGAACCGAGGGGAAGGGGAAGCTTTCTTT.

This clonotype was detected only a few times. This sequence joins TRBV15 and TRBJ2-7; 11 bases map to TRBD2. V shed 1 base and J 2 bases; nucleotides not matched to a gene: 10. This CDR3 has 18 residues. The germline V gene has CDR1 LNHNV and CDR2 YYDKDF (reference sequence). The CDR3 DNA reads TGTGCCACCAGCAGAGGTTTAGCGGGAGGGCTGACGACCTACGAGCAGTACTTC. This codes for CATSRGLAGGLTTYEQYF.

The genes are TRBV20-1 and TRBJ2-1, with 9 bases that match TRBD2. Germline V gene lookup returns CDR1 DFQATT and CDR2 SNEGSKA (reference sequence). The CDR3 sequence is 18 residues long. The V segment lost 6 bases and the J segment 0 bases; nucleotides outside the gene matches: 15. The CDR3 DNA follows: TGCAGTGCCACCGGGACTAGCCTAACACCCTCCTCCTACAATGAGCAGTTCTTC. It yields the protein CSATGTSLTPSSYNEQFF.

V gene TRBV6-5 combines with J gene TRBJ1-5; D call uncertain. V was trimmed by 6 bases and J by 0 bases, leaving 12 bases between them. CDR3 length: 15 amino acids. CDR1 is MNHEY and CDR2 is SVGAGI in the germline V gene. For the CDR3, the DNA is TGTGCCAGCAGGATAGACGGGTATAGCAATCAGCCCCAGCATTTT. Amino acids: CASRIDGYSNQPQHF.

This clonotype has at least ten counts. The gene calls are TRBV10-3 and TRBJ2-1, with 9 nucleotides matching TRBD2. The CDR3 has 18 residues. V lost 4 bases, J lost 8 bases, and 18 bases stayed unmatched. Germline V gives CDR1 ENHRY, CDR2 SYGVKD. CDR3 DNA: TGTGCCATCAGTGTGACCCTGCCCGTAGCGGGAGAAAGCCATGAGCAGTTCTTC. Encoded protein: CAISVTLPVAGESHEQFF.

This clonotype has only one observation. The chain employs TRBV5-6 and TRBJ2-7; D unclear. V was cut by 5 bases and J by 6 bases, with 12 bases left in between. Germline V lookup: CDR1 SGHDT, CDR2 YYEEEE. The CDR3 runs to 12 residues. CDR3 in amino acids: CASSIGSTEQYF. CDR3 in DNA: TGTGCCAGCAGTATAGGCAGTACCGAGCAGTACTTC.

V and J are TRBV3-1 and TRBJ2-3; TRBD2 aligns across 10 bases. Looked up from germline, CDR1 is LGHDT and CDR2 is YNNKEL (reference sequence). The V and J ends lost 0 bases and 3 bases, in that order; junction bases with no gene match: 6. This CDR3 has 17 residues. The CDR3: CASSQELAGYLTDTQYF. In nucleotides, the CDR3 is TGTGCCAGCAGCCAAGAACTAGCGGGATATTTGACAGATACGCAGTATTTT.

This clonotype appeared a single time. This sequence joins TRBV7-6 and TRBJ2-2, with 8 positions matching TRBD2. The CDR3 contains 17 residues. V lost 3 bases, J lost 0 bases, and 6 bases stayed unmatched. Germline CDR1 is SGHVS and CDR2 is FNYEAQ. The CDR3 bases are TGTGCCAGCAGCTTGGCGGGAGCGGGAGCGAACACCGGGGAGCTGTTTTTT. Translation gives CASSLAGAGANTGELFF.

CDR3 sequence (DNA): TGTGCCTGTTCCCGGGGCCCCGGGGCTGAAGCTTTCTTT. This sequence encodes CACSRGPGAEAFF. The J gene is TRBJ1-1, the V gene TRBV30; tentative D call: TRBD1 (5 bases). CDR1 is GTSNPN and CDR2 is SVGIG in the germline V gene (reference sequence). Trimming pared 6 bases from V and 6 bases from J, leaving 17 bases between. The CDR3 spans 13 residues.

The chain links TRBV5-1 to TRBJ1-2; D gene unclear. CDR3 length equals 16 residues. Germline V lookup: CDR1 SGHRS, CDR2 YFSETQ. The V end was cut by 1 base, the J end by 1 base, with 14 bases between. CDR3 sequence reads: CASSLKSGFHNYGYTF. The CDR3 DNA reads TGCGCCAGCAGCTTGAAATCGGGGTTCCATAACTATGGCTACACCTTC.